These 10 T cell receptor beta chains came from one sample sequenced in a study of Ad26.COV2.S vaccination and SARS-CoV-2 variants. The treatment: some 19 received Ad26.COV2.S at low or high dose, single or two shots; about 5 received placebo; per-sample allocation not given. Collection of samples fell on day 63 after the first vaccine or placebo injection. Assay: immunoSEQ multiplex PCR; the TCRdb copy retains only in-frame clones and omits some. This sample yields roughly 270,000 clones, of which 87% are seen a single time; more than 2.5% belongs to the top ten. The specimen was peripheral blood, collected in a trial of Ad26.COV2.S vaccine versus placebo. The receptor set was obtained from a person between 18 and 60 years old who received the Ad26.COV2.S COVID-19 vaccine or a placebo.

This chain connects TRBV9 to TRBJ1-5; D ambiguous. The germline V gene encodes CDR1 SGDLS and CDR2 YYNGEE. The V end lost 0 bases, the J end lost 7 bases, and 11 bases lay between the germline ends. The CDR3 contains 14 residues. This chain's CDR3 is CASSVGQVGQPQHF. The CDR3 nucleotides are TGTGCCAGCAGCGTAGGGCAGGTCGGCCAGCCCCAGCATTTT.

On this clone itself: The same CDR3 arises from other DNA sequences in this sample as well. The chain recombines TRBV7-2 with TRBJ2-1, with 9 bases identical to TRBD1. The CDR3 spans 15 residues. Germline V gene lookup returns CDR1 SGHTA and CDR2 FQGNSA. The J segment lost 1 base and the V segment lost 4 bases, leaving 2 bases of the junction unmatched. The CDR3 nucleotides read TGTGCCAGCAGCTCCGACAGGGGGTCCTACAATGAGCAGTTCTTC. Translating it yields CASSSDRGSYNEQFF.

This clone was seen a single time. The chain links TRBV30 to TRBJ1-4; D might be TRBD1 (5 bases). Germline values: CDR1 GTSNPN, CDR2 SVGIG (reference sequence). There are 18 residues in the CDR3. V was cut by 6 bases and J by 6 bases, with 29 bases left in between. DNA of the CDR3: TGTGCCTGCGTTCAAAAACTTCCGGGACTCCGAAGGGATGAAAAACTGTTTTTT. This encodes CACVQKLPGLRRDEKLFF.

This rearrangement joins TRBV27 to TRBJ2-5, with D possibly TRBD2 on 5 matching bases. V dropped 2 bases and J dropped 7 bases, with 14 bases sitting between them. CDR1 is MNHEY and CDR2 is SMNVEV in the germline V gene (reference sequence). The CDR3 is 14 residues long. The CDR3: CASSLKAPRGTQYF. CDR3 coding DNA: TGTGCCAGCAGTTTAAAAGCGCCACGGGGGACCCAGTACTTC.

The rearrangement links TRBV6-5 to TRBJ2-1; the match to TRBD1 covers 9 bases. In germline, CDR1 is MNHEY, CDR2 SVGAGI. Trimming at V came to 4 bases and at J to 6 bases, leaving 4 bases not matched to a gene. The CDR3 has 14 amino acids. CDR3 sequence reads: CASSLGQGVNEQFF. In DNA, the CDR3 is TGTGCCAGCAGTTTGGGACAGGGTGTCAATGAGCAGTTCTTC.

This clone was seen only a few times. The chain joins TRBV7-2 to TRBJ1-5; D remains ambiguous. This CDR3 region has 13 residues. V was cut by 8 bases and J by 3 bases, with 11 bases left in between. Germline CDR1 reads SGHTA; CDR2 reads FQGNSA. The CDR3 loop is CASCRDINQPQHF. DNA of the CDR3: TGTGCCAGCTGTCGCGATATCAATCAGCCCCAGCATTTT.

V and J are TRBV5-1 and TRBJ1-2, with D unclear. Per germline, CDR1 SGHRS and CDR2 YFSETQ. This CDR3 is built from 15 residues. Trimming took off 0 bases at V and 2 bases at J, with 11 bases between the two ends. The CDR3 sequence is CASSLGQAQNYGYTF. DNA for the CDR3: TGCGCCAGCAGCTTGGGGCAGGCACAAAACTATGGCTACACCTTC.

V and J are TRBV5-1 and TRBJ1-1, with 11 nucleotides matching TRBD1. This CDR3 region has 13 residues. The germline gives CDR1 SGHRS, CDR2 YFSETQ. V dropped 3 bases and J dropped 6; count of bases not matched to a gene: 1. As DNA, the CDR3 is TGCGCCAGCAGCTCGGGACAGGGGGCTGAAGCTTTCTTT. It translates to CASSSGQGAEAFF.

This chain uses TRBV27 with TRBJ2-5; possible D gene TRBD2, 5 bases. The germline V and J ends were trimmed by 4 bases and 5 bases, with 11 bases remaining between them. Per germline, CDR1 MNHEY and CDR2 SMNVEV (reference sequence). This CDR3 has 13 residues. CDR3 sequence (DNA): TGTGCCAGCAGTTCCCCCGGGGAGGAGACCCAGTACTTC. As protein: CASSSPGEETQYF.

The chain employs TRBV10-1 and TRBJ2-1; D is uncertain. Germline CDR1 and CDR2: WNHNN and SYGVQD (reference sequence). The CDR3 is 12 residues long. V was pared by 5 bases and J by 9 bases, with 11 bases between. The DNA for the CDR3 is TGCGCCAGCAGTCCATATTTGGGTGAGCAGTTCTTC. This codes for CASSPYLGEQFF.